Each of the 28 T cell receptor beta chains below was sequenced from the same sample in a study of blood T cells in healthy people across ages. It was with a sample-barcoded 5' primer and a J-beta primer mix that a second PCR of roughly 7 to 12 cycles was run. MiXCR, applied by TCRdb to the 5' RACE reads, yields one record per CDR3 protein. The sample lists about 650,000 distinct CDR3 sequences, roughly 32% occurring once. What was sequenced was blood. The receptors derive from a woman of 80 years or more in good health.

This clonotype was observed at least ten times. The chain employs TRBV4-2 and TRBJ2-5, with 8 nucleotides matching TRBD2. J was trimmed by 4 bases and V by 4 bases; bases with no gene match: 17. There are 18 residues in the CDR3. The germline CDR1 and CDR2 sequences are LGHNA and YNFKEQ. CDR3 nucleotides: TGTGCCAGCAGCCCATCAGCCGGGGGGGCCTCAAGGGGAGAGACCCAGTACTTC. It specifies CASSPSAGGASRGETQYF.

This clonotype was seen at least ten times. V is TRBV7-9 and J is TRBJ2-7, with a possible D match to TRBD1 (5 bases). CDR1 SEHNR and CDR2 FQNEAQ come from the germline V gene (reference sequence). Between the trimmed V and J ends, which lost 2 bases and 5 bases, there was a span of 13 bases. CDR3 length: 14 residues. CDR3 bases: TGTGCCAGCAGCTTACCTCGATTAGGGGACGAGCAGTACTTC. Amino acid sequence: CASSLPRLGDEQYF. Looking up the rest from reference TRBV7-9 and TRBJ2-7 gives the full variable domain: DTGVSQNPRHKITKRGQNVTFRCDPISEHNRLYWYRQTLGQGPEFLTYFQNEAQLEKSRLLSDRFSAERPKGSFSTLEIQRTEQGDSAMYLCASSLPRLGDEQYFGPGTRLTVT.

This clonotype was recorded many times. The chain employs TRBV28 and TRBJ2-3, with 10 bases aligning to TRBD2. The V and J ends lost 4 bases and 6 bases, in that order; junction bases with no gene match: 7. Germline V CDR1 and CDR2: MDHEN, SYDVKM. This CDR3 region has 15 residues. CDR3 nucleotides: TGTGCCAGCAGTTCTCCGGGACTAGCGATTGATACGCAGTATTTT. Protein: CASSSPGLAIDTQYF.

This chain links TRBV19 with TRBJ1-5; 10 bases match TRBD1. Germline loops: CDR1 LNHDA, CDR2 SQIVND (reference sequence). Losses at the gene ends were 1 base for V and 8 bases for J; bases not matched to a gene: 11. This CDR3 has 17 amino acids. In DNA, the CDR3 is TGTGCCAGTAGTATAGCGCCTTGGACAGGGGGATGGGAGCCCCAGCATTTT. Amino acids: CASSIAPWTGGWEPQHF.

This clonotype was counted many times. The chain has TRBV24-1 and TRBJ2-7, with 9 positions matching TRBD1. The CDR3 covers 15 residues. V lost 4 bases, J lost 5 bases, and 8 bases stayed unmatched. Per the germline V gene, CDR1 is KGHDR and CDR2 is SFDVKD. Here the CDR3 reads CATSDAGQGSDEQYF. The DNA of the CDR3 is TGTGCCACCAGTGACGCCGGACAGGGGTCCGACGAGCAGTACTTC.

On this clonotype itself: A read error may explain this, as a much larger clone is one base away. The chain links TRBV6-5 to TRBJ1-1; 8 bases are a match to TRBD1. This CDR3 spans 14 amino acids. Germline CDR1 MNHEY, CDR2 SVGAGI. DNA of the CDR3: TGTACCAGCAGTCACAGGGGGGAGAACACTGAAGCTTTCTTT. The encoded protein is CTSSHRGENTEAFF.

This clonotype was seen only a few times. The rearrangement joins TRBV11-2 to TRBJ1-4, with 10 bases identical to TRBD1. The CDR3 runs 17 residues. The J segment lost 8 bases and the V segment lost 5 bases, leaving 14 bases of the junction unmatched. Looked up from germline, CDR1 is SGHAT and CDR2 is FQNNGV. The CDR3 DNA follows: TGTGCCAGCAGCCGTCCGCCTTGGGACAGGGGCCAAGAAAAACTGTTTTTT. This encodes CASSRPPWDRGQEKLFF.

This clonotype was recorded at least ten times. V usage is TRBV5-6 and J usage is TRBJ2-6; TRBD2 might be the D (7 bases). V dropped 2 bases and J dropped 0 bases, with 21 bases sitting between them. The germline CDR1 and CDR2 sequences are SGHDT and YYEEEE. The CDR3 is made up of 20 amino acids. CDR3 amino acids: CASSLGRGGGRLSGANVLTF. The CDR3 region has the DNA TGTGCCAGCAGCTTAGGGAGGGGCGGGGGCCGTCTCTCTGGGGCCAACGTCCTGACTTTC. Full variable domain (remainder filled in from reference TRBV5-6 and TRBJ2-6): DAGVTQSPTHLIKTRGQQVTLRCSPKSGHDTVSWYQQALGQGPQFIFQYYEEEERQRGNFPDRFSGHQFPNYSSELNVNALLLGDSALYLCASSLGRGGGRLSGANVLTFGAGSRLTVL.

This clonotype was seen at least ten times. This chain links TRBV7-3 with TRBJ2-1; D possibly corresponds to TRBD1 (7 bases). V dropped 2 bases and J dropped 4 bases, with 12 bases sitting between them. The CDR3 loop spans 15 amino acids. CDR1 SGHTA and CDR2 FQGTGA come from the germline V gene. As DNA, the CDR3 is TGTGCCAGCAGCTTACGGGGGACAGCTTACAATGAGCAGTTCTTC. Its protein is CASSLRGTAYNEQFF.

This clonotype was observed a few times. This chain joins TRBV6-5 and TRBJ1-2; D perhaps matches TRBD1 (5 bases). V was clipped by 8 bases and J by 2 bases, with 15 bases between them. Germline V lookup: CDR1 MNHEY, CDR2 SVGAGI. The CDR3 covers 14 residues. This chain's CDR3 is CASRATASNYGYTF. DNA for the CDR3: TGTGCCAGCCGCGCGACAGCCTCGAACTATGGCTACACCTTC.

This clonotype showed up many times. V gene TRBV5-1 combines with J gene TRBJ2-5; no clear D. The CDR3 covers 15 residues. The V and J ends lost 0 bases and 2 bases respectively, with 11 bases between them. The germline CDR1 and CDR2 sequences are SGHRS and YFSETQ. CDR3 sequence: CASSLAVGQQETQYF. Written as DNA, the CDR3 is TGCGCCAGCAGCTTGGCCGTTGGGCAGCAAGAGACCCAGTACTTC.

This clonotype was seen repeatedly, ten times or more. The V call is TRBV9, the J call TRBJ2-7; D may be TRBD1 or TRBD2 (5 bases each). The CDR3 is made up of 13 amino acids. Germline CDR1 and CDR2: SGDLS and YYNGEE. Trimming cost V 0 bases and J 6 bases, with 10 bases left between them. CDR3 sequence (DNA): TGTGCCAGCAGCGTAGGTGAGGGGCTCGAGCAGTACTTC. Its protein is CASSVGEGLEQYF.

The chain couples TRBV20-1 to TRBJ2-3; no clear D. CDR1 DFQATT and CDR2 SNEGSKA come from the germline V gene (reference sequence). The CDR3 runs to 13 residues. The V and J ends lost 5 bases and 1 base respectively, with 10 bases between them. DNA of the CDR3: TGCAGTGCTCTCGTCCCTGGCACAGATACGCAGTATTTT. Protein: CSALVPGTDTQYF.

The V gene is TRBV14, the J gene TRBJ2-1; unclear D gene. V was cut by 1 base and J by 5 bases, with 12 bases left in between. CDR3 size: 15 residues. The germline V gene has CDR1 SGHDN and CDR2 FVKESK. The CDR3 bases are TGTGCCAGCAGCCAAGTATTCGCGCGGAACAATGAGCAGTTCTTC. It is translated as CASSQVFARNNEQFF.

This chain's CDR3 is CASSQDEGQGYYEQYF. The CDR3 region has the DNA TGTGCCAGCAGCCAAGATGAGGGACAGGGTTACTACGAGCAGTACTTC. This rearrangement joins TRBV4-2 to TRBJ2-7; TRBD1 aligns across 9 bases. This CDR3 spans 16 amino acids. V lost 0 bases and J lost 3; bases outside the gene matches: 6. Germline V lookup: CDR1 LGHNA, CDR2 YNFKEQ.

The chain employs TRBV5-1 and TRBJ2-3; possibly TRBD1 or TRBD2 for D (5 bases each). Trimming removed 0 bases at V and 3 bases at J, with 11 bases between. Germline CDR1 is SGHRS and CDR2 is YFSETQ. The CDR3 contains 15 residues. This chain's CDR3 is CASSLAGRKTDTQYF. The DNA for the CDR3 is TGCGCCAGCAGCTTGGCGGGACGGAAAACAGATACGCAGTATTTT.

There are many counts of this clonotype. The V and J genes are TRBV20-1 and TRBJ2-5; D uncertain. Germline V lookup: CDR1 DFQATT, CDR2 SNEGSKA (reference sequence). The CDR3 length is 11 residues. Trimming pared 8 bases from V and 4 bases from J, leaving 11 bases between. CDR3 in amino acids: CSTDWGETQYF. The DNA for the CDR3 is TGCAGTACCGATTGGGGAGAGACCCAGTACTTC.

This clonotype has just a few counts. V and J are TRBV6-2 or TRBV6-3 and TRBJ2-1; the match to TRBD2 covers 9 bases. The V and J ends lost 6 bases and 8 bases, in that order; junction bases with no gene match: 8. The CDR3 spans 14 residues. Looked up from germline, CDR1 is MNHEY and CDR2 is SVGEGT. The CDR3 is CASSRGERGDEQFF. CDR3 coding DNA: TGTGCCAGCAGCCGCGGGGAGCGGGGGGATGAGCAGTTCTTC.

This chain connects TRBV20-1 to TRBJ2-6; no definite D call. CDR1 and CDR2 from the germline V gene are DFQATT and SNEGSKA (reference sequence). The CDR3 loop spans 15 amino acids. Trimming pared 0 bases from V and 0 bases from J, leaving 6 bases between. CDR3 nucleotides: TGCAGTGCTAGAGAAGGTTACTCTGGGGCCAACGTCCTGACTTTC. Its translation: CSAREGYSGANVLTF.

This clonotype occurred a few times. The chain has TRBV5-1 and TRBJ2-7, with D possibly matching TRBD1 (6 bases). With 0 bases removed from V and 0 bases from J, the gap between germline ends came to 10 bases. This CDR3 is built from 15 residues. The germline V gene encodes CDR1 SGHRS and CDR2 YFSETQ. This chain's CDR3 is CASSLANRVSYEQYF. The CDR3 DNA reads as TGCGCCAGCAGCTTGGCGAACAGGGTCTCCTACGAGCAGTACTTC.

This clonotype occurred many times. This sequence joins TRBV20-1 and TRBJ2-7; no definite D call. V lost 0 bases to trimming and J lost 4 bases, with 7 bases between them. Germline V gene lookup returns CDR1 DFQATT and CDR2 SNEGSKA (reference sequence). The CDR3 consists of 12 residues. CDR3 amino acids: CSARDLGYEQYF. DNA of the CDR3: TGCAGTGCTAGAGATCTGGGGTACGAGCAGTACTTC.

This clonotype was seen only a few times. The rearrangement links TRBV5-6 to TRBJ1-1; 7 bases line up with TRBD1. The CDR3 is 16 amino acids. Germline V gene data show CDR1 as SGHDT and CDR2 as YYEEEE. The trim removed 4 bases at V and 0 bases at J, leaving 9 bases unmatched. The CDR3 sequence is CASSGGQAEMNTEAFF. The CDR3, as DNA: TGTGCCAGCAGCGGCGGACAGGCGGAGATGAACACTGAAGCTTTCTTT.

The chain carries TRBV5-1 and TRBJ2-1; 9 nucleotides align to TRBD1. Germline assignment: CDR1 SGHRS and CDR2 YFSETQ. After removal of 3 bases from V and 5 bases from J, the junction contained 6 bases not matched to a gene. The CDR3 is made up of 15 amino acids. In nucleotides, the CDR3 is TGCGCCAGCAGCTACGGACAGGGGAGCAACAATGAGCAGTTCTTC. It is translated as CASSYGQGSNNEQFF.

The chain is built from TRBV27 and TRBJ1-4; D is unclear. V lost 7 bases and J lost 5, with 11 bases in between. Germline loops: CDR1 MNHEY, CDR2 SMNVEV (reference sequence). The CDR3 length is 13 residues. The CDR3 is CASKYGVNEKLFF. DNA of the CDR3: TGTGCCAGCAAATACGGCGTCAATGAAAAACTGTTTTTT.

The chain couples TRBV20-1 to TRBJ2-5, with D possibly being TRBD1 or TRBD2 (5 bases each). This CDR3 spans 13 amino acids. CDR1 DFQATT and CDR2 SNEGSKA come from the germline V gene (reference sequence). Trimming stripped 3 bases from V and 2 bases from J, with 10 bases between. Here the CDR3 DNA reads TGCAGTGCTAGGCACTGGGGGCAAGAGACCCAGTACTTC. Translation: CSARHWGQETQYF.

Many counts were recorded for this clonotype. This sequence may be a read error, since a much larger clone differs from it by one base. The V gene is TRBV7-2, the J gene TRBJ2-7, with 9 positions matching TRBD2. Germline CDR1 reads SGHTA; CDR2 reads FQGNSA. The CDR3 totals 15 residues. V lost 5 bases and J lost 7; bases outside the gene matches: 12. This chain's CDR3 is CASSVGLAKNNEQYF. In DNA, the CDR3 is TGTGCCAGCAGCGTAGGACTAGCGAAAAACAATGAGCAGTACTTC.

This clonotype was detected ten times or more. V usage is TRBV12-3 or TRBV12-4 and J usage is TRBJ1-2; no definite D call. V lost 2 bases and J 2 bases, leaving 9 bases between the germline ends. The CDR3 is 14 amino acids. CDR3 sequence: CASSLKRENYGYTF. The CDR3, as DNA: TGTGCCAGCAGTTTAAAGAGGGAAAACTATGGCTACACCTTC.

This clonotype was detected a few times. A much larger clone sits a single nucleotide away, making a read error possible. DNA for the CDR3: TGCAGTGCTAGGGTGACAAGACAAGAGACCCAGTTCTTC. This sequence encodes CSARVTRQETQFF. The chain employs TRBV20-1 and TRBJ2-1; D is undetermined. V lost 3 bases and J lost 13, with 19 bases in between. Germline CDR1 reads DFQATT; CDR2 reads SNEGSKA (reference sequence). The CDR3 runs to 13 residues.